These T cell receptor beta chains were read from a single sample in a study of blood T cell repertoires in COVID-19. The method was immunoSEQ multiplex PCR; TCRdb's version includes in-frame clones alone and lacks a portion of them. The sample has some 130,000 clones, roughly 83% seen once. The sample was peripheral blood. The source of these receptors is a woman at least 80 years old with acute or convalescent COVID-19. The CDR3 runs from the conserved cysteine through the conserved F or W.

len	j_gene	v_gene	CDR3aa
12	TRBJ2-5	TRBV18	CASSPSQETQYF
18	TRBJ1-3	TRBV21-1	CASSRKRPVPWVGNTIYF
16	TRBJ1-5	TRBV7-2	CASSLYRVDGGQPQHF
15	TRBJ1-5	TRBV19	CASSTGTGFDQPQHF
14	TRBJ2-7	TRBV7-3	CASSRDRGSYEQYF
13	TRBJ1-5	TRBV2	CASSRGAAQPQHF
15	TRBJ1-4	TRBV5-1	CASSRTTGVGEKLFF
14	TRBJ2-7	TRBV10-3	CAVSASLASYEQYF
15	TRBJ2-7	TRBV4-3	CASSPAGTGGLEQYF
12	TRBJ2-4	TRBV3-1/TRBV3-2	CASSLLGNIQYF
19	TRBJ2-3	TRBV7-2	CASSLRGPRASGSTDTQYF
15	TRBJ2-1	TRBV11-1	CASSTSVAGVSEQFF
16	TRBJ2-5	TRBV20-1	CSASRFRLAGKETQYF
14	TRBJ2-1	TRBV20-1	CSASRDRAQGEQFF
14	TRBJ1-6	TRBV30	CAWSARVPNSPLHF
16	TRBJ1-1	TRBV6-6	CASSSLREGWNTEAFF
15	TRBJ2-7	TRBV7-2	CASSLAGTGIYEQYF
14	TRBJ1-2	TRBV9	CASSRQGAEYGYTF
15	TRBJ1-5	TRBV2	CASSLLAPSNQPQHF
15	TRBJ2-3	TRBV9	CASSETGISTDTQYF
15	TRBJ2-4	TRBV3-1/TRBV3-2	CASSYSYLAKNIQYF
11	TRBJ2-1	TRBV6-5	CASSRNNEQFF
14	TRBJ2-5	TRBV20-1	CSASMSGGQETQYF
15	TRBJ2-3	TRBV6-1	CASSEQRRSTDTQYF
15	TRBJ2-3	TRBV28	CASSLPGQVTDTQYF
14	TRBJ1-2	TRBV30	CAWGARPGSYGYTF
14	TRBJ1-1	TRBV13	CASSPGHVDTEAFF
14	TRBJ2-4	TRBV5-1	CASSLDISQNIQYF
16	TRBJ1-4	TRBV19	CASSPGGGATNEKLFF
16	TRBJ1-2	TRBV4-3	CASSQEVGQGGYGYTF
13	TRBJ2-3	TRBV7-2	CASSRGTTDTQYF
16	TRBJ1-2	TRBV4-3	CASSQDRRGHRYGYTF
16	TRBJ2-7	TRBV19	CASSIRGGTESYEQYF
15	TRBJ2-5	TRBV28	CASSPQGGRQETQYF
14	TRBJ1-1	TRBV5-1	CASSLQTGNTEAFF
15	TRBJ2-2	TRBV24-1	CATSVTVPNTGELFF
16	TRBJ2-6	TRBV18	CASSPAAGSGANVLTF
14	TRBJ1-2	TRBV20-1	CSAGAGTGDYGYTF
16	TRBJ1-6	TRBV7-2	CASSLAGGGYSSPLHF
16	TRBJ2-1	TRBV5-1	CASGAQSGRGSGEQFF
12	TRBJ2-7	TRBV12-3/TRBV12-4	CASSFGGREQYF
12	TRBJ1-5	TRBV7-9	CASGLSNQPQHF
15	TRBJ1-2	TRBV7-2	CASSLVPTGIDGYTF
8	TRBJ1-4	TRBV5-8	CASSPDSF
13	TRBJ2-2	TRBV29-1	CSVGTGGTGELFF